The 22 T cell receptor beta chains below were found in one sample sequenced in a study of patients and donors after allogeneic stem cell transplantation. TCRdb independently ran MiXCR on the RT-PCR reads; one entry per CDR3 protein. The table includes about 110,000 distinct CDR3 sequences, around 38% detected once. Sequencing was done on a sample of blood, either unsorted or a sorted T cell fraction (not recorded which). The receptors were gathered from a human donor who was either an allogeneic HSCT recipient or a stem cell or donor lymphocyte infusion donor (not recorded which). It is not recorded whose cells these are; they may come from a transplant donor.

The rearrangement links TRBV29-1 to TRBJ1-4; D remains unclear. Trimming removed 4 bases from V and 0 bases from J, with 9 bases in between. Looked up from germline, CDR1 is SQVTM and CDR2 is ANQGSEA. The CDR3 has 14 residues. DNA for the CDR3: TGCAGCGTTGCTTTCGGCTCAACTAATGAAAAACTGTTTTTT. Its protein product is CSVAFGSTNEKLFF.

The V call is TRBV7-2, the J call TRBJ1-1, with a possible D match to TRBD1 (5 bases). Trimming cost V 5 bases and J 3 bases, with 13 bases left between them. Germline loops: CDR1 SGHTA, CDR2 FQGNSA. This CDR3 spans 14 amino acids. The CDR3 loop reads CASSPQGWHTEAFF. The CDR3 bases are TGTGCCAGCAGCCCCCAGGGTTGGCACACTGAAGCTTTCTTT.

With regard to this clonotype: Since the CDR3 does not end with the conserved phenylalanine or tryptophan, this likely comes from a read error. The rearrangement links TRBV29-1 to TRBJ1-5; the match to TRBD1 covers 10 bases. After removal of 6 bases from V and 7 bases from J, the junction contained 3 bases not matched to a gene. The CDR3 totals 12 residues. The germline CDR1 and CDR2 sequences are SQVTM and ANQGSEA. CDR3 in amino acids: CSVGQGGQPQHL. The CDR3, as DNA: TGCAGCGTAGGACAGGGGGGACAGCCCCAGCATTTG.

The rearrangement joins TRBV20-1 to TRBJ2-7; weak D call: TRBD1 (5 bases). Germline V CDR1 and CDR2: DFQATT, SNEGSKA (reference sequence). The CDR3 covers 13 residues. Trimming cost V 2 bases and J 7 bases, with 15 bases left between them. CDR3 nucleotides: TGCAGTGCTAGACCGAGAAGGGGTTTGGAGCAGTACTTC. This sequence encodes CSARPRRGLEQYF.

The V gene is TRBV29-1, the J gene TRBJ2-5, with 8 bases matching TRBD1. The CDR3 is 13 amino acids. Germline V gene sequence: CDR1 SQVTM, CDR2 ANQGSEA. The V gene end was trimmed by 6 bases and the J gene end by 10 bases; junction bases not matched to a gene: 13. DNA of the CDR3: TGCAGCGTAGCTGGGACAGGACCCCATGGCCAGTACTTC. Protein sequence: CSVAGTGPHGQYF.

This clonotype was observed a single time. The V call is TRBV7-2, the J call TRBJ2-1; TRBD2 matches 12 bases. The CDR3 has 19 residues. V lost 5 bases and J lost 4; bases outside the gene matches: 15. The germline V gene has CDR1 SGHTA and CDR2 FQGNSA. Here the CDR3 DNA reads TGTGCCAGCAGCCTAATGAAGGCTAGCGGGAGGGTGACTTACAATGAGCAGTTCTTC. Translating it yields CASSLMKASGRVTYNEQFF.

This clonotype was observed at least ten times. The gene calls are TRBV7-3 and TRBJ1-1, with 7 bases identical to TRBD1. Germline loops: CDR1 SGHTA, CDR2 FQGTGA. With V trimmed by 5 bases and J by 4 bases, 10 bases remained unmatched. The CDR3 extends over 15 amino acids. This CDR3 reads CASSPGGVVGTEAFF. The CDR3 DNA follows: TGTGCCAGCAGCCCAGGGGGAGTGGTGGGCACTGAAGCTTTCTTT.

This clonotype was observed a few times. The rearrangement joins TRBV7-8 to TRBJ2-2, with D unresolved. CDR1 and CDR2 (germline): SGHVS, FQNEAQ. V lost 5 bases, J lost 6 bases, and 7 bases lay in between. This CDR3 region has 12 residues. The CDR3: CASSHNSGELFF. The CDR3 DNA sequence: TGTGCCAGCAGCCATAATTCCGGGGAGCTGTTTTTT.

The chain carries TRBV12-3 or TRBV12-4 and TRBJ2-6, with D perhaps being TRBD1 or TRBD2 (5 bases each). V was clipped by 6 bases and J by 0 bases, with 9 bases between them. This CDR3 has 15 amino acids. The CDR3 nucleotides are TGTGCCAGCAGGGGGGACCCCTCTGGGGCCAACGTCCTGACTTTC. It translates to CASRGDPSGANVLTF.

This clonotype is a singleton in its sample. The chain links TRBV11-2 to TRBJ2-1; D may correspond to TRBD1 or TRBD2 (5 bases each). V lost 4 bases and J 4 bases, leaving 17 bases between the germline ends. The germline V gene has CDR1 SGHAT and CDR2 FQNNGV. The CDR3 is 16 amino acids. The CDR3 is CASSSIRRDHYNEQFF. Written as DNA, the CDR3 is TGTGCCAGCAGCTCTATCCGCCGGGACCATTACAATGAGCAGTTCTTC.

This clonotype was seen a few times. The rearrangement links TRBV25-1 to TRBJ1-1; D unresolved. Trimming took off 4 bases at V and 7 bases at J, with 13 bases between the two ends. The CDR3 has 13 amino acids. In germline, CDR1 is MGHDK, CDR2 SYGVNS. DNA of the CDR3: TGTGCCAGCAGTGTAAGAGGTGATCATGAAGCTTTCTTT. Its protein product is CASSVRGDHEAFF.

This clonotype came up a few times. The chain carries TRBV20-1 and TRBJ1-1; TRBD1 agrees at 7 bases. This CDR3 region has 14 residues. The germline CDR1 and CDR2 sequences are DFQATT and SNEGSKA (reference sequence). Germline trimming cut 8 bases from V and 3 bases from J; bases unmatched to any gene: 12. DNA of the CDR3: TGCAGTTTAAGACGACAGGGCCTGTACACTGAAGCTTTCTTT. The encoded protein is CSLRRQGLYTEAFF.

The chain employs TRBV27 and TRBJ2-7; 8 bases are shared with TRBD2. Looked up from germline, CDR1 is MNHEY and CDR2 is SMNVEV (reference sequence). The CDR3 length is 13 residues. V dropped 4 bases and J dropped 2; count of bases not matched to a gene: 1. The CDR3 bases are TGTGCCAGCAGTTGGGGACTAGCCTACGAGCAGTACTTC. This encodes CASSWGLAYEQYF.

The CDR3 protein is CASRGSGANEQYF. The CDR3 bases are TGTGCCAGCAGGGGATCAGGGGCGAACGAGCAGTACTTC. The chain links TRBV27 to TRBJ2-7; TRBD1 might be the D (6 bases). The ends were cut back, 6 bases at V and 5 bases at J, with 14 bases in the middle. Germline CDR1 reads MNHEY; CDR2 reads SMNVEV (reference sequence). CDR3 length equals 13 residues.

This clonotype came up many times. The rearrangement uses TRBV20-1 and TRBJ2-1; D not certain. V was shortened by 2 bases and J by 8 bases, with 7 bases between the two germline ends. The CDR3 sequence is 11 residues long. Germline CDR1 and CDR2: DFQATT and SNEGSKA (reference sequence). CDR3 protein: CSARSVYEQFF. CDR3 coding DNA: TGCAGTGCTAGATCGGTCTATGAGCAGTTCTTC.

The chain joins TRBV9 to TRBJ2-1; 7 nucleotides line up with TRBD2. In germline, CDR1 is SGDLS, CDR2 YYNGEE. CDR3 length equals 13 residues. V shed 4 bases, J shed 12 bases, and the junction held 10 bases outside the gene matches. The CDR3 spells CASSPVEGGPQFF. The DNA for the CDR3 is TGTGCCAGCAGCCCCGTAGAGGGAGGGCCGCAGTTCTTC.

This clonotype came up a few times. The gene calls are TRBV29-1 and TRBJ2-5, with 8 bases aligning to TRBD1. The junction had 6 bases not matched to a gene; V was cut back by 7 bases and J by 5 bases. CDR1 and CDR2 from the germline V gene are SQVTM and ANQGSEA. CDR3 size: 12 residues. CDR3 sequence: CSAQGEVETQYF. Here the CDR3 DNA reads TGCAGCGCACAGGGGGAGGTGGAGACCCAGTACTTC.

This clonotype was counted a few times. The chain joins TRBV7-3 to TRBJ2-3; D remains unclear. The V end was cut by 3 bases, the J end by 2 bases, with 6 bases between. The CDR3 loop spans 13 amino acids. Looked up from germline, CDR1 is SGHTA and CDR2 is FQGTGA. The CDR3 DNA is TGTGCCAGCAGCTTTAAGTACACAGATACGCAGTATTTT. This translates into CASSFKYTDTQYF.

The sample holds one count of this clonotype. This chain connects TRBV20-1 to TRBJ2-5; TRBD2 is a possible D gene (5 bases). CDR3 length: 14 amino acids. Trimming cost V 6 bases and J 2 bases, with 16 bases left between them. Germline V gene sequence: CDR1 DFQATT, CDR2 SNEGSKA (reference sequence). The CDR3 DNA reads TGCAGTGCCAAGTCTTTAGCGTTTCAAGAGACCCAGTACTTC. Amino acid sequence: CSAKSLAFQETQYF.

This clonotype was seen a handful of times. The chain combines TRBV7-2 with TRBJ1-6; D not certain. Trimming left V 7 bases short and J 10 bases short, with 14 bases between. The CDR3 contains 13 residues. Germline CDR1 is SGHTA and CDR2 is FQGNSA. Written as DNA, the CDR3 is TGTGCCAGCACCCTTGCGATGAACTCACCCCTCCACTTT. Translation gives CASTLAMNSPLHF. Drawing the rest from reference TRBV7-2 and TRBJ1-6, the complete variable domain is GAGVSQSPSNKVTEKGKDVELRCDPISGHTALYWYRQSLGQGLEFLIYFQGNSAPDKSGLPSDRFSAERTGGSVSTLTIQRTQQEDSAVYLCASTLAMNSPLHFGNGTRLTVT.

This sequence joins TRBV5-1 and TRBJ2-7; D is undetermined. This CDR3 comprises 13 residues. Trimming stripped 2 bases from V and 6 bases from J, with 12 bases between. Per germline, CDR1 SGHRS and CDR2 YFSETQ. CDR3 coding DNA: TGCGCCAGCAGCTTAGCTCTACCTACCGAGCAGTACTTC. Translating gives CASSLALPTEQYF.

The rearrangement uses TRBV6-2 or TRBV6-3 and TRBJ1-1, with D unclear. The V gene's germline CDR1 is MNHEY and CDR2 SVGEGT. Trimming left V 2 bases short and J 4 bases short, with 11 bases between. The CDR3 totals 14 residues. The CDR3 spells CASSYASLLTEAFF. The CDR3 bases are TGTGCCAGCAGTTACGCTTCCTTGCTCACTGAAGCTTTCTTT.